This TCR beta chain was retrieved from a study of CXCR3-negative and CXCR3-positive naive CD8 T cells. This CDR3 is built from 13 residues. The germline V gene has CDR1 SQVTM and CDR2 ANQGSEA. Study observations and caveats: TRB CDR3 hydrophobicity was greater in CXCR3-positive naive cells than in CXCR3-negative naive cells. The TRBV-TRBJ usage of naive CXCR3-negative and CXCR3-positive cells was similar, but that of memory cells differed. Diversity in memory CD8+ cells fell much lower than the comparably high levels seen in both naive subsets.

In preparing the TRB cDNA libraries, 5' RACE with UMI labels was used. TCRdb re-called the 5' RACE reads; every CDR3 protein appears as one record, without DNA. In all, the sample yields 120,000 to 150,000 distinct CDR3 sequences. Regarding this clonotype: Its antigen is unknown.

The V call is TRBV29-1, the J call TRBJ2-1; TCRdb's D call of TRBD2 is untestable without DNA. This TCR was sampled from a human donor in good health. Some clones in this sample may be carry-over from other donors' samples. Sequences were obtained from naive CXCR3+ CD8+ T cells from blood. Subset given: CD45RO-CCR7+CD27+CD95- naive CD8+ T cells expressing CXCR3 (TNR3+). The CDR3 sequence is CGVGGGPYNEQFF.